The clone carrying this T cell receptor (beta chain) was found many times. The CDR3 length is 13 residues. The germline V gene encodes CDR1 DFQATT and CDR2 SNEGSKA (reference sequence). Via MiXCR, TCRdb re-called the RT-PCR reads, giving one row per CDR3 protein. The sample includes around 700,000 distinct CDR3 sequences, 13% to 15% seen only once; the top ten take roughly 3.9%. The material sequenced was memory CD4+ T cells from blood. This clonotype originated in a female donor in good health, serving as a healthy control. The gene calls are TRBV20-1 and TRBJ1-1; perhaps TRBD1 as D (5 bases). This CDR3 reads CTAGGPSNTEAFF. The CDR3 DNA reads as TGCACCGCCGGGGGACCCTCGAACACTGAAGCTTTCTTT.